A selection of T cell receptor beta chains follows, all from one sample in a study of blood T cell repertoires in COVID-19. Only in-frame clones appear in the TCRdb table, and some are missing; sequencing was by immunoSEQ multiplex PCR. This table has a few hundred thousand clones, roughly 85% appearing once. The sequenced sample consisted of peripheral blood. The source is a woman under 30 with acute or convalescent COVID-19. The CDR3 runs from the conserved cysteine through the conserved F or W. A D gene is named only where the DNA matches it firmly. Clone size appears in some rows only: once, few, many, or a class for an expanded clone.

v_call,j_call,clone_size,d_call,cdr3_nt,cdr3_aa
TRBV13,TRBJ1-6,once,TRBD1,TGTGCCAGCAGCATAGGAAATAGACAGGGCTTCTCACCCCTCCACTTT,CASSIGNRQGFSPLHF
TRBV3-1/TRBV3-2,TRBJ2-7,.,TRBD2,TGTGCCAGCAGCCAAGCCCCTGGACTAGCGGTAGTACCCGCCTACGAGCAGTACTTC,CASSQAPGLAVVPAYEQYF
TRBV25-1,TRBJ2-3,.,TRBD2,TGTGCCAGCAGTGAAGGGATTAGCGGGAGCACAGATACGCAGTATTTT,CASSEGISGSTDTQYF
TRBV5-1,TRBJ1-4,few,TRBD1,TGCGCCAGCAGCCGGACAGGGGCACCTGAAAAACTGTTTTTT,CASSRTGAPEKLFF
TRBV9,TRBJ2-1,.,TRBD2,TGTGCCAGCAGCGTAGGCGGGGGAAGGCACAATGAGCAGTTCTTC,CASSVGGGRHNEQFF
TRBV7-3,TRBJ1-1,.,TRBD1,TGTGCCAGCAGCTCCGGCGGGACAGGGATCCCTGAAGCTTTCTTT,CASSSGGTGIPEAFF
TRBV6-5,TRBJ1-2,few,.,TGTGCCAGCAGTTCGCGTAGTTCCTATGGCTACACCTTC,CASSSRSSYGYTF
TRBV6-5,TRBJ2-7,.,TRBD2,TGTGCCAGCAGTTATGTAGCGGGAGGTTCCTACGAGCAGTACTTC,CASSYVAGGSYEQYF
TRBV18,TRBJ2-5,.,TRBD1,TGTGCCAGCTCACCGCAGGGACAGAGAAAAGAGACCCAGTACTTC,CASSPQGQRKETQYF
TRBV12-3/TRBV12-4,TRBJ1-1,.,.,TGTGCCAGCAGTTTACAGGTGAACACTGAAGCTTTCTTT,CASSLQVNTEAFF
TRBV2,TRBJ1-1,.,.,TGTGCCAGCAGTCCGGGCGGGGGAAACACTGAAGCTTTCTTT,CASSPGGGNTEAFF
TRBV27,TRBJ1-4,.,.,TGTGCCAGCAGTATAAACAGCGGTGAAAAACTGTTTTTT,CASSINSGEKLFF
TRBV27,TRBJ1-2,few,TRBD1,TGTGCCAGCAAAAAAGGGGGCAGGGGTGGCGGCTACACCTTC,CASKKGGRGGGYTF
TRBV19,TRBJ2-1,.,TRBD2,TGTGCCAGTAGTATTCGGACTAGCGGTCCCTACAATGAGCAGTTCTTC,CASSIRTSGPYNEQFF
TRBV29-1,TRBJ2-2,.,TRBD1,TGCAGCGTTCCGAAACCGGGGTATACAGGGGACACCGGGGAGCTGTTTTTT,CSVPKPGYTGDTGELFF
TRBV28,TRBJ2-1,.,TRBD2,TGTGCCAGCAGTCCCTTAGCGGGAGCTGGGAATGAGCAGTTCTTC,CASSPLAGAGNEQFF
TRBV29-1,TRBJ2-5,.,TRBD1,TGCAGCGTTAGCTTGGACAGGGGCAGAGAGACCCAGTACTTC,CSVSLDRGRETQYF
TRBV7-6,TRBJ1-1,.,.,TGTGCCAGCGGGCAGCCGAACACTGAAGCTTTCTTT,CASGQPNTEAFF
TRBV4-3,TRBJ2-6,.,.,TGCGCCAGCAGCCAAGCCAGGGTTTCAAGCTCTGGGGCCAACGTCCTGACTTTC,CASSQARVSSSGANVLTF
TRBV28,TRBJ1-2,.,TRBD1,TGTGCCAGCAGTTTGGTCGTGGGGACAGGGGGAGAAAACACCTTC,CASSLVVGTGGENTF
TRBV2,TRBJ1-2,.,TRBD1,TGTGCCCCGGCCCAACAGGGGAATGGCTACACCTTC,CAPAQQGNGYTF
TRBV24-1,TRBJ2-5,.,.,TGTGCCACCAGTGCAAGGGGCGCAGGGGAGACCCAGTACTTC,CATSARGAGETQYF
TRBV14,TRBJ2-1,.,TRBD2,TGTGCCACCGGCGATGTCGGGCGGGAGGACTCCTACAATGAGCAGTTCTTC,CATGDVGREDSYNEQFF
TRBV2,TRBJ2-5,.,TRBD1,TGTGCCAGCAGTGAAGGGCAGGGGGCTTGGGAGACCCAGTACTTC,CASSEGQGAWETQYF
TRBV7-6,TRBJ2-5,.,.,TGTGCCAGCAGCCAAAAAGGGGGTTTCCGCGAGACCCAGTACTTC,CASSQKGGFRETQYF
TRBV7-8,TRBJ1-2,.,.,TGTGCCAGCAGCGAGGACAGCTATGGCTACACCTTC,CASSEDSYGYTF
TRBV28,TRBJ2-1,.,.,TGTGCCAGCAGTTCCCCTCGGGATACCTCCTCCTACAATGAGCAGTTCTTC,CASSSPRDTSSYNEQFF
TRBV21-1,TRBJ2-1,.,.,TGTGCCAGCAGCAAAGAGGTGCTAGCGGGAGTCTACAATGAGCAGTTCTTC,CASSKEVLAGVYNEQFF
TRBV5-1,TRBJ2-1,.,.,TGCGCCAGCAGCTGGGGGCAGGGGCCCCCCTCCTACAATGAGCAGTTCTTC,CASSWGQGPPSYNEQFF
TRBV3-1/TRBV3-2,TRBJ2-7,.,TRBD2,TGTGCCAGCAGCCAAGCTCCGGGACTAGCGGGAGGCGAGCAGTACTTC,CASSQAPGLAGGEQYF
TRBV29-1,TRBJ1-1,.,.,TGCAGCGCGGTGGGGCAGATAAACACTGAAGCTTTCTTT,CSAVGQINTEAFF
TRBV5-1,TRBJ2-5,.,TRBD2,TGCGCCAGCAGAAGAGGACTAGCGGGAGTATCGGGAGAGACCCAGTACTTC,CASRRGLAGVSGETQYF
TRBV9,TRBJ1-3,.,.,TGTGCCAGCAGCGCCCATCCCACAGGCGACTCTGGAAACACCATATATTTT,CASSAHPTGDSGNTIYF
TRBV7-9,TRBJ1-1,.,.,TGTGCCAGCAGCTTAGATCCAGACACTGAAGCTTTCTTT,CASSLDPDTEAFF
TRBV20-1,TRBJ2-7,.,TRBD2,TGCAGTGCTAGTGGGCGGGAGGCTGCCTACGAGCAGTACTTC,CSASGREAAYEQYF